The 7 T cell receptor beta chains presented below share a single source sample, sequenced in a study of shared clonotypes between healthy human individuals. The table came from immunoSEQ multiplex PCR; TCRdb's copy has only in-frame clones and leaves some out. The sample lists about 2.1 million clones; around 93% were seen once. Terminally differentiated effector memory CD45RA+ cells were excluded by CCR7 positive selection of CD45RO-negative cells. Material for sequencing was naive CD8+ T cells from PBMCs. The source of these receptors is a man aged 18 to 30 in good health. Some clones in this sample may be carry-over from other donors' samples.

This clone has a handful of counts. The same CDR3 also results from other DNA sequences found in this sample. The gene calls are TRBV7-9 and TRBJ2-1; D gene unclear. Trimming cost V 0 bases and J 8 bases, with 2 bases left between them. The CDR3 has 11 residues. Germline assignment: CDR1 SEHNR and CDR2 FQNEAQ (reference sequence). CDR3 nucleotide sequence: TGTGCCAGCAGCTTAGCCCATGAGCAGTTCTTC. Residues: CASSLAHEQFF.

This chain links TRBV7-2 with TRBJ2-6; D is uncertain. V dropped 2 bases and J dropped 5 bases, with 7 bases sitting between them. The CDR3 consists of 14 residues. CDR1 SGHTA and CDR2 FQGNSA come from the germline V gene. The CDR3 DNA reads as TGTGCCAGCAGCTTACCCCGCAGGGCCAACGTCCTGACTTTC. Translated: CASSLPRRANVLTF.

This sequence joins TRBV7-9 and TRBJ2-3; 7 bases align to TRBD1. Germline V gene sequence: CDR1 SEHNR, CDR2 FQNEAQ (reference sequence). This CDR3 has 16 amino acids. Germline trimming cut 5 bases from V and 0 bases from J; bases unmatched to any gene: 8. CDR3: CASSPRQGESTDTQYF. For the CDR3, the DNA is TGTGCCAGCAGCCCCCGCCAGGGGGAAAGCACAGATACGCAGTATTTT.

The V and J genes are TRBV6-6 and TRBJ1-1; D possibly corresponds to TRBD1 (5 bases). Germline CDR1 is MNHNY and CDR2 is SVGAGI (reference sequence). The CDR3 sequence is 15 residues long. V gave up 2 bases and J gave up 4 bases, with 14 bases separating them. CDR3 bases: TGTGCCAGCAGTTACAGTTGGGGGGAGGCCACTGAAGCTTTCTTT. It codes for CASSYSWGEATEAFF.

V gene TRBV5-8 combines with J gene TRBJ1-2; D ambiguous. In germline, CDR1 is SGHTS, CDR2 YDEGEE. There are 17 residues in the CDR3. V lost 4 bases and J lost 3, with 22 bases in between. CDR3: CASSGEMERFFYYGYTF. The CDR3 DNA sequence: TGTGCCAGCAGCGGGGAGATGGAGCGTTTCTTCTACTATGGCTACACCTTC.

The chain recombines TRBV9 with TRBJ2-7; possibly TRBD1 or TRBD2 for D (6 bases each). Germline lookup yields CDR1 SGDLS and CDR2 YYNGEE. V was pared by 0 bases and J by 2 bases, with 12 bases between. The CDR3 contains 15 residues. The CDR3 sequence: CASSVAGGPTYEQYF. CDR3 DNA: TGTGCCAGCAGCGTAGCTGGGGGGCCTACCTACGAGCAGTACTTC.

The chain joins TRBV27 to TRBJ2-7; D might be TRBD2 (5 bases). Germline lookup yields CDR1 MNHEY and CDR2 SMNVEV (reference sequence). The CDR3 has 14 amino acids. Deletions cut 7 bases from V and 5 bases from J, with 18 bases between. CDR3 region: CASTRVGGPDEQYF. DNA for the CDR3: TGTGCCAGCACCCGGGTCGGAGGTCCGGACGAGCAGTACTTC.